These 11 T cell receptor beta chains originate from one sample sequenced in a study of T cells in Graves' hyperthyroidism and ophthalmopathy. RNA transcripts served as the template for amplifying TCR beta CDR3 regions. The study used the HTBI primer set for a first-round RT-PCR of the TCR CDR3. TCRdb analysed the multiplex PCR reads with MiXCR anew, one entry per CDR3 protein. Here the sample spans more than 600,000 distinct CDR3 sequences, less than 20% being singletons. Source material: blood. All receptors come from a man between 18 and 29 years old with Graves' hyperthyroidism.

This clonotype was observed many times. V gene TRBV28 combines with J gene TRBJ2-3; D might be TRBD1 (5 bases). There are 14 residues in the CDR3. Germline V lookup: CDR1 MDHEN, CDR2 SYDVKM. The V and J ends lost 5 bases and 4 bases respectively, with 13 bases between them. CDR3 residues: CASSRTSLADTQYF. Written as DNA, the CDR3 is TGTGCCAGCAGTCGGACATCTCTGGCAGATACGCAGTATTTT.

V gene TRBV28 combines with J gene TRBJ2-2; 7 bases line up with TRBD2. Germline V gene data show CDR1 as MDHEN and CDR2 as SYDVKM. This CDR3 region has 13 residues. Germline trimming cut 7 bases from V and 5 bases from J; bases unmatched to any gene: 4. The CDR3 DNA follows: TGTGCCAGCACCATGCGGGGGACCGGGGAGCTGTTTTTT. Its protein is CASTMRGTGELFF.

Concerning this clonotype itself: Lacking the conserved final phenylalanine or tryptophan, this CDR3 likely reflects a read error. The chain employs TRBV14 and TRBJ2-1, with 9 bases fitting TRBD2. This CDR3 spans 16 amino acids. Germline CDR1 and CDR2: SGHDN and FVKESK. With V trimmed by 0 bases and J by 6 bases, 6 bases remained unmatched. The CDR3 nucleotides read TGTGCCAGCAGCCAAGAAGGCGGGAGGGCCAGCAATGAGCAGTTCCTC. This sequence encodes CASSQEGGRASNEQFL.

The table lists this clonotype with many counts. The CDR3 nucleotides are TGTGCCAGCAGCTCGGTTGGGGAAGCTGGCTACACCTTC. Encoded protein: CASSSVGEAGYTF. The chain links TRBV11-2 to TRBJ1-2; D unclear. Germline V gene sequence: CDR1 SGHAT, CDR2 FQNNGV. This CDR3 is built from 13 residues. The ends were cut back, 4 bases at V and 7 bases at J, with 13 bases in the middle.

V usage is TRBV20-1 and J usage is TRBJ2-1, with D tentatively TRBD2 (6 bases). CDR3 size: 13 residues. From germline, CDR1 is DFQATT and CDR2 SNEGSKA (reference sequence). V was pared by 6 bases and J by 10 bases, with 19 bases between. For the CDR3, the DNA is TGCAGTGCGAGATGGCTATTCGGGGGAGAGCAGTTCTTC. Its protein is CSARWLFGGEQFF.

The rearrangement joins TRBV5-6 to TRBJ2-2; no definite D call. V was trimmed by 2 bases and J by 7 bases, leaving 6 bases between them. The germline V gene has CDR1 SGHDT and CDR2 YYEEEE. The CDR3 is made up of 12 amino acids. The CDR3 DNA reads TGTGCCAGCAGCTTTGCGCTCGGGGAGCTGTTTTTT. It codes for CASSFALGELFF.

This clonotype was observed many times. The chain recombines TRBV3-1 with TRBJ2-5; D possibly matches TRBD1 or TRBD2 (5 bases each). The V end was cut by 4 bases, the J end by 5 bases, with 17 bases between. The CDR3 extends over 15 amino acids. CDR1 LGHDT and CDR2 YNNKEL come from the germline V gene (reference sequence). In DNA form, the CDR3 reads TGTGCCAGCAGCCCCCGGGACGGAAGGTGGGAGACCCAGTACTTC. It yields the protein CASSPRDGRWETQYF.

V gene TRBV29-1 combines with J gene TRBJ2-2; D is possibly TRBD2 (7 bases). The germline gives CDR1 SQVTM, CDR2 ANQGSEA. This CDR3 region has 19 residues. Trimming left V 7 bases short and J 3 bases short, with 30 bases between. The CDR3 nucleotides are TGCAGCGCAGCGGGACAAAGCTCCCGGGGAAAACTCGACACCGGGGAGCTGTTTTTT. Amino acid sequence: CSAAGQSSRGKLDTGELFF.

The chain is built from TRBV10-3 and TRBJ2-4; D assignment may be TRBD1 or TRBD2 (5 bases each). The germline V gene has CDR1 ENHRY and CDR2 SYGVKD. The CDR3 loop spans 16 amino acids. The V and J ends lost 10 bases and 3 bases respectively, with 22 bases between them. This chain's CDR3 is CATTPGANMGKNIQYF. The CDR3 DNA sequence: TGTGCCACCACCCCCGGGGCGAACATGGGCAAAAACATTCAGTACTTC.

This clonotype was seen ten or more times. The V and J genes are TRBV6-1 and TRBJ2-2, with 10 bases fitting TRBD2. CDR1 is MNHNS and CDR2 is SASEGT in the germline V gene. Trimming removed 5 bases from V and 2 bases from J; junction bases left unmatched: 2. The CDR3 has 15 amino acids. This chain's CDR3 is CASSRLAGNTGELFF. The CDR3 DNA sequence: TGTGCCAGCAGTCGACTAGCGGGCAACACCGGGGAGCTGTTTTTT.

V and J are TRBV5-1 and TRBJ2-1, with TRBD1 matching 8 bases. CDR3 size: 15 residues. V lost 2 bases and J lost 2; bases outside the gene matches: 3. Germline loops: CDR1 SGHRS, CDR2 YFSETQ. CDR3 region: CASSFRDRTYNEQFF. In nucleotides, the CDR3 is TGCGCCAGCAGCTTCCGGGACAGGACCTACAATGAGCAGTTCTTC. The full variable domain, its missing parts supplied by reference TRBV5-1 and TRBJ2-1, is KAGVTQTPRYLIKTRGQQVTLSCSPISGHRSVSWYQQTPGQGLQFLFEYFSETQRNKGNFPGRFSGRQFSNSRSEMNVSTLELGDSALYLCASSFRDRTYNEQFFGPGTRLTVL.